Listed below are T cell receptor beta chains from one sample, sequenced in a study of the immune and genomic landscape of osteosarcoma. The table came from immunoSEQ multiplex PCR; TCRdb's copy has only in-frame clones and leaves some out. In the table there are about 2,800 clones, roughly 80% of which are singletons. Sequenced: metastatic tumor tissue from the lung. The source of these receptors is a young woman with osteosarcoma. Each CDR3 is given with its conserved first and last residue. A D gene is named only where the DNA matches it firmly. The listing skips clone size in some rows; elsewhere it reads once, few, many or a size class.

V	J	size	D	DNA	CDR3
TRBV6-5	TRBJ1-2	once	-	TGTGCCAGCAGTTACTCGGGGGAGGGTGACTATGGCTACACCTTC	CASSYSGEGDYGYTF
TRBV7-2	TRBJ2-2	-	-	TGTGCCAGCAGCTTAGAAGGAGCCCGGGCCGGGGAGCTGTTTTTT	CASSLEGARAGELFF
TRBV5-1	TRBJ2-3	-	-	TGCGCCAGCAGCTTGTACGTCAGTGACACAGATACGCAGTATTTT	CASSLYVSDTDTQYF
TRBV30	TRBJ1-2	-	-	TGTGCCTGGGGTGCTTTAGGGGGGAATGGCTACACCTTC	CAWGALGGNGYTF
TRBV6-5	TRBJ2-5	-	-	TGTGCCAGCAGTTATACGGGCCGGGCCGAGACCCAGTACTTC	CASSYTGRAETQYF
TRBV9	TRBJ2-2	-	-	TGTGCCAGCACATGGGGGAACACCGGGGAGCTGTTTTTT	CASTWGNTGELFF
TRBV9	TRBJ1-1	-	-	TGTGCCAGCAGCGTAGCCCCAGGAAACACTGAAGCTTTCTTT	CASSVAPGNTEAFF
TRBV5-4	TRBJ2-6	-	-	TGTGCCAGCAGCTTGGTGGCCGAGGGGAACGTCCTGACTTTC	CASSLVAEGNVLTF
TRBV9	TRBJ2-3	-	TRBD2	TGTGCCAGCAGCGTAGGGCGGGGGTCAGATACGCAGTATTTT	CASSVGRGSDTQYF
TRBV7-9	TRBJ2-5	-	-	TGTGCCAGCAGCTTAAACGGGGCTAGCGAAGAGACCCAGTACTTC	CASSLNGASEETQYF
TRBV27	TRBJ1-3	-	-	TGTGCCAGCAGTTTACGGCAGCCTGGAAACACCATATATTTT	CASSLRQPGNTIYF
TRBV4-3	TRBJ2-2	-	TRBD1	TGCGCCAGCAGCCAAGGCAGGACAGGGGGCTCCGGGGAGCTGTTTTTT	CASSQGRTGGSGELFF
TRBV27	TRBJ1-5	few	-	TGTGCCAGCAGGGTGGGCAATCAGCCCCAGCATTTT	CASRVGNQPQHF
TRBV19	TRBJ2-1	-	TRBD2	TGTGCCAGTACTACGGGGGGGGCCTACAATGAGCAGTTCTTC	CASTTGGAYNEQFF
TRBV6-1	TRBJ2-2	-	-	TGTGCCAGCAGGGTCCCGGGACCTGACACCGGGGAGCTGTTTTTT	CASRVPGPDTGELFF
TRBV6-6	TRBJ1-3	-	-	TGTGCCAGCAGTTCACCAGGGGTATCTGGAAACACCATATATTTT	CASSSPGVSGNTIYF
TRBV18	TRBJ2-1	-	TRBD2	TGTGCCAGCTCACCACCCCGGGGGGGAGGTAATGAGCAGTTCTTC	CASSPPRGGGNEQFF
TRBV27	TRBJ1-1	-	-	TGTGCCAGCAGGACAGGGAACACTGAAGCTTTCTTT	CASRTGNTEAFF
TRBV19	TRBJ1-4	-	-	TGTGCCAGCCACCCACAAACCCTAAATCCTGAAAAACTGTTTTTT	CASHPQTLNPEKLFF
TRBV29-1	TRBJ2-6	once	-	TGCAGCGTTGGGAGCATACAAAGTCGGGCCAACGTCCTGACTTTC	CSVGSIQSRANVLTF
TRBV11-3	TRBJ2-5	-	TRBD2	TGTGCCAGCAGCTCTGGAGAGCGGGGCCAAGAGACCCAGTACTTC	CASSSGERGQETQYF
TRBV7-2	TRBJ2-1	-	-	TGTGCCAGCAGCTTAACGGCCCAAATGGTGGGTGAGCAGTTCTTC	CASSLTAQMVGEQFF
TRBV27	TRBJ2-3	few	TRBD2	TGTGCCAGCACCCGGGACTACCTTTGGGATACGCAGTATTTT	CASTRDYLWDTQYF
TRBV11-2	TRBJ2-2	once	TRBD2	TGTGCCAGCAGCGCCGACAGCGGGGGTTACACCGGGGAGCTGTTTTTT	CASSADSGGYTGELFF
TRBV5-4	TRBJ2-3	-	TRBD2	TGTGCCAGCAGCCCATGGGCGGGGGGGCCGGCTAGCACAGATACGCAGTATTTT	CASSPWAGGPASTDTQYF
TRBV5-1	TRBJ2-3	-	TRBD2	TGCGCCAGCAGCTTGTGGACTAGCGGACGAGATACGCAGTATTTT	CASSLWTSGRDTQYF
TRBV13	TRBJ2-3	-	-	TGTGCCAGCAGTTTGGGGTTGGGGGCCGAGCAGTATTTT	CASSLGLGAEQYF
TRBV27	TRBJ1-1	few	-	TGTGCCAGCCAAACAGGGAACACTGAAGCTTTCTTT	CASQTGNTEAFF
TRBV6-9	TRBJ2-1	-	TRBD1	TGTGCCAGCAGTTTAGACAGGGGAGTCTACAATGAGCAGTTCTTC	CASSLDRGVYNEQFF
TRBV11-2	TRBJ2-7	-	TRBD1	TGTGCCAGCAGCTTGAACAGGGGCTACGAGCAGTACTTC	CASSLNRGYEQYF
TRBV7-9	TRBJ1-5	-	TRBD1	TGTGCCAGCAGCCCAGTCGGGGGGACAGGAGACCAGCCCCAGCATTTT	CASSPVGGTGDQPQHF
TRBV5-1	TRBJ2-5	-	-	TGCGCCAGCAGTCGATACAGGGATTTACAGTACTTC	CASSRYRDLQYF
TRBV19	TRBJ2-7	-	-	TGTGCCAGTAGTATGCGTGGGCAGGGGCGTACTTCCCCCTACGAGCAGTACTTC	CASSMRGQGRTSPYEQYF
TRBV9	TRBJ1-4	once	-	TGTGCCAGCAGCGGACGAGACACAACTAATGAAAAACTGTTTTTT	CASSGRDTTNEKLFF
TRBV7-8	TRBJ2-1	-	TRBD2	TGTGCCAGCAGCTTATCAGGCGGGGGGGCAGGCGATGAGCAGTTCTTC	CASSLSGGGAGDEQFF
TRBV5-6	TRBJ2-5	-	TRBD2	TGTGCCAGCAGCTTAGGTCGGGGGGTCTCCTGGGAGACCCAGTACTTC	CASSLGRGVSWETQYF
TRBV4-3	TRBJ2-5	-	TRBD2	TGCGCCAGCAGCCATCGCTTTACTAGCGCCGGGGAAGAGACCCAGTACTTC	CASSHRFTSAGEETQYF
TRBV6-5	TRBJ1-1	hyperexpanded	TRBD1	TGTGCCAGCAGTTACTCGACAGGGGCGAACACTGAAGCTTTCTTT	CASSYSTGANTEAFF
TRBV12-2	TRBJ1-2	-	-	TGTGCAAGTCGCTTGCAGGGTTACTATGGCTACACCTTC	CASRLQGYYGYTF
TRBV5-6	TRBJ1-2	-	TRBD1	TGTGCCAGCAGCTTGACCCCTACCGGGACAGGGGACGGCTACACCTTC	CASSLTPTGTGDGYTF
TRBV10-3	TRBJ2-7	-	-	TGTGCCATCAGTGGCGGGTTAGGGGTCCCCTACGAGCAGTACTTC	CAISGGLGVPYEQYF
TRBV4-1	TRBJ1-1	once	TRBD1	TGCGCCAGCAGCCTCAGACAGGGGGCTGTTGTCACTGAAGCTTTCTTT	CASSLRQGAVVTEAFF
TRBV27	TRBJ1-2	-	TRBD1	TGTGCCAGCAGTTCGCAGACAGGGGAGGGTTCCTATGGCTACACCTTC	CASSSQTGEGSYGYTF
TRBV6-6	TRBJ1-6	-	-	TGTGCCAGCAGTTACGAGCCGGGATGGCGAAGTTCACCCCTCCACTTT	CASSYEPGWRSSPLHF
TRBV10-3	TRBJ2-7	once	-	TGTGCCATCAGTGGACTAGAGGACGAGCAGTACTTC	CAISGLEDEQYF
TRBV7-8	TRBJ1-5	few	TRBD1	TGTGCCAGTAACTCAGAGGACAGGGGTTATAGCAATCAGCCCCAGCATTTT	CASNSEDRGYSNQPQHF
TRBV6-6	TRBJ1-2	large	-	TGTGCCTGCCAAGGGGTCATCTATGGCTACACCTTC	CACQGVIYGYTF
TRBV7-9	TRBJ2-7	-	TRBD1	TGTGCCAGCAGCTCCCGAGGACAGGGGCACCCCCTGACTAGAGCCGAGCAGTACTTC	CASSSRGQGHPLTRAEQYF
TRBV6-5	TRBJ1-2	few	-	TGTGCCAGCAGTTACCTACAGGGTGGAGGCTATGGCTACACCTTC	CASSYLQGGGYGYTF
TRBV27	TRBJ1-2	large	-	TGTGCCAGCAGTTCTCAAGCTAACTATGGCTACACCTTC	CASSSQANYGYTF
TRBV7-2	TRBJ2-1	-	TRBD2	TGTGCCAGCAGTATAGCGGGGGGACCCAACAATGAGCAGTTCTTC	CASSIAGGPNNEQFF
TRBV7-2	TRBJ2-2	-	-	TGTGCCAGCAGCTTCAGAGGGGGGCGCGGCGGGGAGCTGTTTTTT	CASSFRGGRGGELFF